The clone carrying this T cell receptor beta chain came up once. Its antigen remains unknown. The germline V and J ends were trimmed by 1 base and 5 bases, with 8 bases remaining between them. The CDR3 totals 13 residues. From germline, CDR1 is SGHVS and CDR2 FNYEAQ. The entry originates in a study of CD8+ T cells in alopecia areata. Overall study context: Patients received oral tofacitinib, 5 to 10 mg twice daily, for moderate-to-severe alopecia areata. Patients in the study were on tofacitinib for 6 to 18 months, then off it for 6 months. Findings and limits, study-wide: Higher clonality than in normal scalp was seen in lesional scalp, especially alopecia totalis/universalis.

In each case, RNA was isolated and then reverse transcribed into cDNA as the sequencing template. Clones were read by immunoSEQ multiplex PCR, and TCRdb kept only the in-frame ones, dropping some. The sample has around 69,000 clones; 60% are singletons. The genes are TRBV7-6 and TRBJ2-5, with D unclear. This sequence originates from a human donor with alopecia areata. The source material was CD8+ T cells sorted from blood, sampled at week 0. The CDR3 DNA sequence: TGTGCCAGCAGCTTAGAGATTCGGGAGACCCAGTACTTC. This encodes CASSLEIRETQYF. The full variable domain, its missing parts supplied by reference TRBV7-6 and TRBJ2-5, is GAGVSQSPRYKVTKRGQDVALRCDPISGHVSLYWYRQALGQGPEFLTYFNYEAQQDKSGLPNDRFSAERPEGSISTLTIQRTEQRDSAMYRCASSLEIRETQYFGPGTRLLVL.